These 30 T cell receptor beta chains originate from one sample sequenced in a study of T cell repertoires in cytomegalovirus infection. TCRdb independently ran MiXCR on the reads; one entry per CDR3 protein. The table includes approximately 400,000 distinct CDR3 sequences, about 33% detected once. The sequencing input was PBMCs. These receptors were collected from a human donor in good health (CMV status not recorded). Some clones in this sample may be carry-over from other donors' samples.

The chain combines TRBV6-1 with TRBJ2-2; D gene unclear. Trimming took 6 bases from V and 7 from J, leaving 9 bases between them. The CDR3 spans 12 residues. CDR1 is MNHNS and CDR2 is SASEGT in the germline V gene. The CDR3 loop is CASSWVGGELFF. Written as DNA, the CDR3 is TGTGCCAGCAGCTGGGTGGGCGGGGAGCTGTTTTTT.

This clonotype was seen just once. Compared with germline, one end of the junction differs, possibly owing to a read error. The J gene is TRBJ1-6, the V gene TRBV4-1, with D tentatively TRBD1 (6 bases). The CDR3 has 16 amino acids. CDR1 and CDR2 (germline): MGHRA, YSYEKL. In DNA form, the CDR3 reads TGCGCCAGCAGCCAAGAGGGGGGGGCTAGTAATTCACCCCTCCCCTTT. It encodes CASSQEGGASNSPLPF.

This clonotype was seen at least ten times. The chain carries TRBV19 and TRBJ2-3; 7 bases align to TRBD1. The CDR3 loop spans 15 amino acids. CDR1 is LNHDA, CDR2 SQIVND, per germline (reference sequence). Trimming at V came to 3 bases and at J to 7 bases, leaving 10 bases not matched to a gene. The CDR3 DNA reads as TGTGCCAGTAGTATGGGGGCACAGGGGTGGAATACGCAGTATTTT. It is translated as CASSMGAQGWNTQYF.

This clonotype was detected a few times. J is TRBJ2-3 and V is TRBV4-1; D is uncertain. Germline CDR1 MGHRA, CDR2 YSYEKL. V was trimmed by 0 bases and J by 6 bases, leaving 7 bases between them. The CDR3 runs to 13 residues. The CDR3 bases are TGCGCCAGCAGCCAAGATGTTCGGGATACGCAGTATTTT. This codes for CASSQDVRDTQYF.

The chain carries TRBV24-1 and TRBJ2-2, with D perhaps matching TRBD1 or TRBD2 (5 bases each). CDR1 is KGHDR, CDR2 SFDVKD, per germline. With 5 bases removed from V and 2 bases from J, the gap between germline ends came to 8 bases. This CDR3 spans 14 amino acids. The CDR3 sequence is CATSVRDNTGELFF. CDR3 coding DNA: TGTGCCACCAGTGTCAGGGACAACACCGGGGAGCTGTTTTTT.

V gene TRBV6-5 combines with J gene TRBJ1-1; 9 bases map to TRBD1. V was clipped by 1 base and J by 4 bases; unmatched bases: 13. Germline V gene data show CDR1 as MNHEY and CDR2 as SVGAGI. This CDR3 has 18 residues. The DNA of the CDR3 is TGTGCCAGCAGTTACTTTCCCCCCGGGACAGGGTCAGGCACTGAAGCTTTCTTT. Its translation is CASSYFPPGTGSGTEAFF.

V is TRBV29-1 and J is TRBJ2-7, with D uncertain. V lost 4 bases to trimming and J lost 0 bases, with 7 bases between them. CDR1 and CDR2 (germline): SQVTM, ANQGSEA. The CDR3 sequence is 12 residues long. DNA for the CDR3: TGCAGCGTTGCAGGCGTCTCCTACGAGCAGTACTTC. It is translated as CSVAGVSYEQYF.

This clonotype was counted only a few times. This sequence joins TRBV2 and TRBJ1-6; D call uncertain. Looked up from germline, CDR1 is SNHLY and CDR2 is FYNNEI. Trimming took off 8 bases at V and 7 bases at J, with 6 bases between the two ends. This CDR3 contains 11 residues. CDR3 loop: CASGKNSPLHF. The DNA for the CDR3 is TGTGCCAGCGGAAAGAATTCACCCCTCCACTTT.

This clonotype came up many times. J is TRBJ2-3 and V is TRBV7-6; perhaps TRBD2 as D (5 bases). The CDR3 totals 17 residues. V dropped 1 base and J dropped 0 bases, with 14 bases sitting between them. Germline CDR1 is SGHVS and CDR2 is FNYEAQ. CDR3 bases: TGTGCCAGCAGCTTAGAGGTCCCCGGGGAAAGCACAGATACGCAGTATTTT. It encodes CASSLEVPGESTDTQYF. The full variable domain, with the rest looked up from reference TRBV7-6 and TRBJ2-3, is GAGVSQSPRYKVTKRGQDVALRCDPISGHVSLYWYRQALGQGPEFLTYFNYEAQQDKSGLPNDRFSAERPEGSISTLTIQRTEQRDSAMYRCASSLEVPGESTDTQYFGPGTRLTVL.

This clonotype was detected only a few times. The chain uses TRBV7-2 and TRBJ2-1; D is ambiguous. Germline lookup yields CDR1 SGHTA and CDR2 FQGNSA. CDR3 size: 15 residues. With 1 base removed from V and 3 bases from J, the gap between germline ends came to 10 bases. In nucleotides, the CDR3 is TGTGCCAGCAGCTTAGGCCCAAGGCGCTACAATGAGCAGTTCTTC. Translated, it gives CASSLGPRRYNEQFF. The entire variable domain, with the rest obtained from reference TRBV7-2 and TRBJ2-1, is as follows: GAGVSQSPSNKVTEKGKDVELRCDPISGHTALYWYRQSLGQGLEFLIYFQGNSAPDKSGLPSDRFSAERTGGSVSTLTIQRTQQEDSAVYLCASSLGPRRYNEQFFGPGTRLTVL.

This clonotype has just a few counts. The rearrangement uses TRBV6-1 and TRBJ2-1, with D maybe TRBD2 (6 bases). V was trimmed by 7 bases and J by 5 bases, leaving 15 bases between them. The CDR3 is 14 residues long. CDR1 is MNHNS, CDR2 SASEGT, per germline. CDR3 in amino acids: CASMFSSVNNEQFF. The CDR3 DNA is TGTGCCAGCATGTTCTCTAGCGTAAACAATGAGCAGTTCTTC.

Note on this clonotype: Being one base from a much bigger clone, this may be a read error. The chain couples TRBV6-7 to TRBJ2-1; the match to TRBD2 covers 11 bases. TRBV6-7 is labeled an ORF, and its function is uncertain. The CDR3 totals 24 residues. V gave up 2 bases and J gave up 5 bases; unmatched junction bases: 29. The chain's CDR3 is CASSYPPRGKFVLSGGASHNEQFF. CDR3 sequence (DNA): TGTGCCAGCAGTTACCCTCCTCGAGGCAAGTTTGTACTTAGCGGGGGGGCCTCGCACAATGAGCAGTTCTTC.

A remark on this clonotype: This clone may be a read error of a much larger clone one base away. This rearrangement joins TRBV7-2 to TRBJ2-2; unclear D gene. Germline V gives CDR1 SGHTA, CDR2 FQGNSA. There are 14 residues in the CDR3. In DNA, the CDR3 is TGTTCCAGCAGCGCAAGGCCTATCACCGGGGAGCTGTTTTTT. Translation gives CSSSARPITGELFF.

The genes are TRBV6-1 and TRBJ2-5, with 8 bases fitting TRBD1. Germline values: CDR1 MNHNS, CDR2 SASEGT. The trim removed 5 bases at V and 5 bases at J, leaving 10 bases unmatched. This CDR3 is 15 amino acids long. This CDR3 is CASSSARGLGETQYF. The CDR3 DNA follows: TGTGCCAGCAGTTCGGCCAGGGGGCTTGGCGAGACCCAGTACTTC.

Here the CDR3 reads CASSQEALNSGANVLTF. CDR3 DNA: TGCGCCAGCAGCCAAGAGGCCCTGAACTCTGGGGCCAACGTCCTGACTTTC. The chain has TRBV4-3 and TRBJ2-6; D remains unclear. CDR1 LGHNA and CDR2 YSLEER come from the germline V gene. Between the trimmed V and J ends, which lost 0 bases and 0 bases, there was a span of 9 bases. There are 17 residues in the CDR3.

This clonotype was recorded many times. The rearrangement uses TRBV7-2 and TRBJ2-1; D remains ambiguous. Trimming took off 2 bases at V and 10 bases at J, with 18 bases between the two ends. The germline V gene has CDR1 SGHTA and CDR2 FQGNSA. This CDR3 spans 15 amino acids. CDR3 sequence (DNA): TGTGCCAGCAGCTTAACTTGGACCCCTCTCAGGGAGCAGTTCTTC. Translated: CASSLTWTPLREQFF.

As regards this clonotype: At one of its ends the junction is not consistent with the germline gene, which may arise from a read error. CDR3 loop: CASSLDRGRNGFTF. The CDR3 nucleotides are TGTGCCAGCAGCCTGGACAGGGGGCGCAATGGCTTCACCTTC. The V gene is TRBV7-2, the J gene TRBJ1-2; 11 bases map to TRBD1. CDR1 SGHTA and CDR2 FQGNSA come from the germline V gene. CDR3 length: 14 residues.

The chain employs TRBV28 and TRBJ1-2; D not resolved. V was cut by 7 bases and J by 8 bases, with 17 bases left in between. Germline-derived CDR1 and CDR2 are MDHEN and SYDVKM. The length of the CDR3 is 13 residues. The CDR3 region is CASTYLGGRGYTF. The CDR3 nucleotides are TGTGCCAGCACCTATCTAGGAGGTCGAGGCTACACCTTC.

This chain links TRBV3-1 with TRBJ1-2; possible D gene TRBD1, 5 bases. V lost 4 bases, J lost 8 bases, and 23 bases lay in between. The CDR3 totals 16 residues. Germline CDR1 LGHDT, CDR2 YNNKEL (reference sequence). The CDR3, as DNA: TGTGCCAGCAGCCTCAAAGGCCGGACGGGGCGGGGAGGCTACACCTTC. Encoded protein: CASSLKGRTGRGGYTF.

This clonotype turned up a few times. The rearrangement joins TRBV4-3 to TRBJ2-3; D gene unclear. CDR3 size: 13 residues. Germline lookup yields CDR1 LGHNA and CDR2 YSLEER. V was trimmed by 8 bases and J by 0 bases, leaving 9 bases between them. The CDR3 DNA reads as TGCGCCAGCGAGTTGGGCAGCACAGATACGCAGTATTTT. Translating gives CASELGSTDTQYF.

As for this clonotype: The junction differs from germline at one of its ends, possibly a read error. The chain employs TRBV28 and TRBJ1-3, with 8 bases lining up with TRBD1. The V gene's germline CDR1 is MDHEN and CDR2 SYDVKM. CDR3 length equals 16 residues. The CDR3 spells CTSRKDRVGERNTIYF. The CDR3 region has the DNA TGTACCAGCAGGAAGGACAGGGTAGGAGAGCGGAACACCATATATTTT.

The rearrangement uses TRBV19 and TRBJ2-1; 10 nucleotides line up with TRBD1. There are 14 residues in the CDR3. Per germline, CDR1 LNHDA and CDR2 SQIVND (reference sequence). V lost 8 bases and J lost 4; bases outside the gene matches: 5. Here the CDR3 DNA reads TGTGCCAGTGTGCCGGGACAGGGGTACAATGAGCAGTTCTTC. Protein sequence: CASVPGQGYNEQFF. Variable domain in full (rest from reference TRBV19 and TRBJ2-1): DGGITQSPKYLFRKEGQNVTLSCEQNLNHDAMYWYRQDPGQGLRLIYYSQIVNDFQKGDIAEGYSVSREKKESFPLTVTSAQKNPTAFYLCASVPGQGYNEQFFGPGTRLTVL.

CDR3 protein: CSASPTGADGYTF. The CDR3 DNA follows: TGCAGTGCTAGCCCTACGGGCGCGGATGGCTACACCTTC. This chain uses TRBV20-1 with TRBJ1-2; D not resolved. The V and J ends lost 3 bases and 6 bases respectively, with 14 bases between them. Germline V gene data show CDR1 as DFQATT and CDR2 as SNEGSKA (reference sequence). CDR3 size: 13 residues.

This clonotype was observed many times. The chain couples TRBV7-2 to TRBJ2-1, with 7 nucleotides matching TRBD2. This CDR3 is built from 13 residues. CDR1 and CDR2 (germline): SGHTA, FQGNSA. Unmatched junction bases numbered 5, after V lost 4 bases and J lost 8 bases. The CDR3 here is CASSSTSVDEQFF. The CDR3 DNA follows: TGTGCCAGCAGCTCAACTAGCGTCGATGAGCAGTTCTTC.

This clonotype was picked up a small number of times. The chain combines TRBV6-1 with TRBJ2-5; TRBD1 matches at 12 bases. V was clipped by 6 bases and J by 0 bases; unmatched bases: 11. From germline, CDR1 is MNHNS and CDR2 SASEGT. The CDR3 contains 18 residues. This CDR3 reads CASRTVAGQGADQETQYF. In DNA form, the CDR3 reads TGTGCCAGCAGAACGGTCGCGGGACAGGGGGCCGACCAAGAGACCCAGTACTTC.

In this sample, this clonotype turned up once. The junction and the germline gene differ at one end; a read error may be behind it. V and J are TRBV12-3 or TRBV12-4 and TRBJ2-3; no firm D call. The length of the CDR3 is 14 residues. DNA of the CDR3: TGTGCCTGCAGGTTAGTTGCCGGAAGAGATACGCAGTATTTT. Translated: CACRLVAGRDTQYF.

Remarks on this clonotype: This clone may be a read error of a much larger clone one base away. The chain combines TRBV7-2 with TRBJ2-3; the match to TRBD1 covers 7 bases. The trim removed 7 bases at V and 2 bases at J, leaving 9 bases unmatched. Germline assignment: CDR1 SGHTA and CDR2 FQGNSA. CDR3 length: 15 amino acids. The CDR3 region is CASTLRTGYTDTQYF. CDR3 bases: TGTGCCAGCACCTTGCGGACAGGATACACAGATACGCAGTATTTT.

The chain combines TRBV6-2 or TRBV6-3 with TRBJ2-1, with D perhaps matching TRBD1 (5 bases). This CDR3 has 14 amino acids. Germline CDR1 MNHEY, CDR2 SVGEGT. The V end was cut by 2 bases, the J end by 3 bases, with 8 bases between. DNA for the CDR3: TGTGCCAGCAGTTACGAGGACAACTACAATGAGCAGTTCTTC. It translates to CASSYEDNYNEQFF.

The genes are TRBV7-8 and TRBJ1-2; 11 bases map to TRBD1. The CDR3 sequence is 19 residues long. Germline CDR1 is SGHVS and CDR2 is FQNEAQ. V was clipped by 0 bases and J by 4 bases; unmatched bases: 13. The CDR3 region has the DNA TGTGCCAGCAGCTTAGCGCTTGGGACAGGGGGATTTCTTGGCTATGGCTACACCTTC. Encoded protein: CASSLALGTGGFLGYGYTF.

V and J are TRBV4-2 and TRBJ2-3; 10 nucleotides align to TRBD2. The CDR3 has 17 amino acids. V shed 0 bases and J 1 base; nucleotides not matched to a gene: 4. CDR1 is LGHNA, CDR2 YNFKEQ, per germline. CDR3 residues: CASSQDQTSGGTDTQYF. The CDR3 DNA follows: TGTGCCAGCAGCCAAGATCAAACTAGCGGGGGCACAGATACGCAGTATTTT.